This T cell receptor (beta chain) originates from a study of vaccination effects on CD4 cells after COVID-19. Findings of the study overall: Cross-reactivity with common cold coronaviruses was shown by only 1 of 255 vaccine-induced clones in healthy vaccinees.

Under the ViraFEST assay, PBMC were stimulated with viral peptide pools so that antigen-specific CD4+ T cells expanded. Sequencing was performed afterwards. Cells that had been cultured for about 10 days were the source of isolated CD4+ T cells. Having tested negative for nucleocapsid antibodies, the vaccine recipients showed no prior SARS-CoV-2 infection. Germline CDR1 reads SGHKS; CDR2 reads YYEKEE (reference sequence). The V segment lost 2 bases and the J segment 8 bases; nucleotides outside the gene matches: 6. This CDR3 comprises 14 residues. Turning to this clone: No antigen is known for it.

Some clones are missing from TCRdb's copy, which holds only in-frame ones; the method was immunoSEQ multiplex PCR. The sample contains around 41,000 clones, around three quarters of which appear only once. This chain links TRBV5-5 with TRBJ1-4; 7 positions match TRBD1. Sequenced here: CD4+ T cells from PBMCs cultured with SARS-CoV-2 spike peptides, sampled before COVID-19 vaccination. The TCR was taken from a human donor who received a COVID-19 vaccine. CDR3 nucleotides: TGTGCCAGCAGCTTCAGGGGGGCAGACGAAAAACTGTTTTTT. Protein sequence: CASSFRGADEKLFF.